This TCR beta chain was sequenced for a study of T cells after yellow fever vaccination. On the study more broadly: Low-cell-number fractions were prepared with SMART-Seq v4 Ultra Low Input.

This clonotype turned up a few times. As yet, its antigen is unknown. Study results and caveats: Reappearing after the booster were most of the clones from primary vaccination (around 96% CD4, approximately 88% CD8). The study noted that FACS-sorted repertoires could contain abundant clonotypes contaminating from the bulk population.

Production of TCR cDNA was by 5'RACE template switching, which also added a universal primer site and UMIs. TCRdb reanalysed the 5' RACE reads using MiXCR and keeps one entry per CDR3 protein. The sample holds some 97,000 distinct CDR3 sequences; approximately 5.5% are singletons and the top ten take roughly 39%. J lost 5 bases, V lost 1 base, and 4 bases had no gene match. Germline-derived CDR1 and CDR2 are SGHKS and YYEKEE (reference sequence). The CDR3 length is 15 residues. The chain is built from TRBV5-5 and TRBJ2-5, with 11 bases that match TRBD2. The source was CD8+ T cells sorted from PBMCs, collected 10 days after the yellow fever booster vaccination. The TCR comes from a man aged 18 to 29 who received the YFV17D yellow fever vaccine. The DNA for the CDR3 is TGTGCCAGCAGCTTGTTTAGCGGGGGGGCCGAGACCCAGTACTTC. Amino acids: CASSLFSGGAETQYF. Full variable domain (rest looked up from reference TRBV5-5 and TRBJ2-5): DAGVTQSPTHLIKTRGQQVTLRCSPISGHKSVSWYQQVLGQGPQFIFQYYEKEERGRGNFPDRFSARQFPNYSSELNVNALLLGDSALYLCASSLFSGGAETQYFGPGTRLLVL.